Presented here are 21 T cell receptor beta chains from one specimen sequenced in a study of blood T cell repertoires in COVID-19. Sequenced by immunoSEQ multiplex PCR; TCRdb stores in-frame clones only, minus some. This sample has 150,000 to 200,000 clones, with approximately 87% found just once. Sequenced material: peripheral blood. The origin of the receptors is an older woman with COVID-19, enrolled during active disease.

In DNA, the CDR3 is TGTGCCAGCAGACGACAGGGGGCTGGAACCGGGGAGCTGTTTTTT. It codes for CASRRQGAGTGELFF. The chain carries TRBV27 and TRBJ2-2, with TRBD1 matching 10 bases. Trimming took 6 bases from V and 5 from J; bases not matched to a gene: 6. CDR3 length: 15 amino acids. Germline assignment: CDR1 MNHEY and CDR2 SMNVEV (reference sequence).

The V gene is TRBV5-6, the J gene TRBJ1-6; tentative D call: TRBD1 (6 bases). Per germline, CDR1 SGHDT and CDR2 YYEEEE. CDR3 length equals 13 residues. Between the trimmed V and J ends, which lost 5 bases and 9 bases, there was a span of 12 bases. The CDR3 DNA is TGTGCCAGCAGTTACAGGGCCGGTTCACCCCTCCACTTT. It encodes CASSYRAGSPLHF.

The chain combines TRBV3-1 (or the pseudogene TRBV3-2) with TRBJ2-5; 7 positions agree with TRBD2. The ends lost 0 bases at V and 4 bases at J; junction bases unmatched: 8. The CDR3 loop spans 16 amino acids. CDR1 LGHDT and CDR2 YNNKEL come from the germline V gene (reference sequence). The CDR3 DNA follows: TGTGCCAGCAGCCAAGATAGGCCGGGGGGAGGAGAGACCCAGTACTTC. Translation gives CASSQDRPGGGETQYF.

The CDR3: CASSLGQGNGYTF. The CDR3 nucleotides are TGTGCCAGCAGCTTAGGCCAGGGTAACGGCTACACCTTC. The chain links TRBV7-2 to TRBJ1-2, with a tentative D call TRBD1 (5 bases). The germline V and J ends were trimmed by 1 base and 8 bases, with 11 bases remaining between them. CDR1 SGHTA and CDR2 FQGNSA come from the germline V gene. The CDR3 totals 13 residues. Full variable domain (missing parts from reference TRBV7-2 and TRBJ1-2): GAGVSQSPSNKVTEKGKDVELRCDPISGHTALYWYRQSLGQGLEFLIYFQGNSAPDKSGLPSDRFSAERTGGSVSTLTIQRTQQEDSAVYLCASSLGQGNGYTFGSGTRLTVV.

V usage is TRBV6-5 and J usage is TRBJ1-3; D is unclear. Germline loops: CDR1 MNHEY, CDR2 SVGAGI. The CDR3 runs to 14 residues. V shed 0 bases and J shed 4 bases, with 7 bases lying between them. The CDR3 spells CASSYSTRGNTIYF. The DNA of the CDR3 is TGTGCCAGCAGTTACTCTACGAGAGGAAACACCATATATTTT.

The chain carries TRBV6-6 and TRBJ1-2; perhaps TRBD1 as D (5 bases). The ends were cut back, 6 bases at V and 5 bases at J, with 13 bases in the middle. Looked up from germline, CDR1 is MNHNY and CDR2 is SVGAGI (reference sequence). The CDR3 consists of 13 residues. CDR3 in amino acids: CASRALGGYGYTF. CDR3 coding DNA: TGTGCCAGCAGGGCCCTCGGGGGGTATGGCTACACCTTC.

The chain joins TRBV6-5 to TRBJ1-2, with TRBD1 as a possible D gene (5 bases). CDR3 length: 12 amino acids. The V end was cut by 5 bases, the J end by 4 bases, with 8 bases between. Germline-derived CDR1 and CDR2 are MNHEY and SVGAGI. The CDR3 protein is CASSPGPYGYTF. CDR3 coding DNA: TGTGCCAGCAGTCCAGGGCCCTATGGCTACACCTTC.

This chain links TRBV3-1 (or the pseudogene TRBV3-2) with TRBJ2-2, with D hard to call. The CDR3 runs to 12 residues. Germline V gene data show CDR1 as LGHDT and CDR2 as YNNKEL (reference sequence). V lost 7 bases, J lost 2 bases, and 5 bases lay in between. CDR3 in amino acids: CASNFNTGELFF. For the CDR3, the DNA is TGTGCCAGCAACTTTAACACCGGGGAGCTGTTTTTT.

This clone was recorded only once. The chain carries TRBV18 and TRBJ2-2; 10 bases fit TRBD2. The CDR3 is made up of 16 amino acids. Germline V gene data show CDR1 as KGHSH and CDR2 as LQKENI. V was pared by 2 bases and J by 7 bases, with 7 bases of the junction left unmatched. This chain's CDR3 is CASSPGTSEIGGELFF. In DNA form, the CDR3 reads TGTGCCAGCTCACCAGGGACTAGCGAGATCGGCGGGGAGCTGTTTTTT.

The count of this clone is one. V and J are TRBV12-3 or TRBV12-4 and TRBJ2-7, with D unresolved. V lost 5 bases and J lost 0, with 8 bases in between. The CDR3 spans 13 residues. Written as DNA, the CDR3 is TGTGCCAGCAGTCGGAGCGTCTCCTACGAGCAGTACTTC. Its protein product is CASSRSVSYEQYF.

This clone was found a few times. The CDR3 loop is CASSQNTGQFYEQYF. CDR3 sequence (DNA): TGTGCCAGCAGCCAAAATACAGGACAGTTCTACGAGCAGTACTTC. J is TRBJ2-7 and V is TRBV4-2, with a tentative D call TRBD1 (6 bases). The germline V gene encodes CDR1 LGHNA and CDR2 YNFKEQ. V gave up 2 bases and J gave up 3 bases, with 14 bases separating them. There are 15 residues in the CDR3.

The CDR3 loop reads CASSLQGRENTEAFF. CDR3 nucleotide sequence: TGTGCCAGCAGCTTACAGGGTCGTGAGAACACTGAAGCTTTCTTT. The chain employs TRBV5-6 and TRBJ1-1; tentatively, D is TRBD1 (6 bases). CDR3 length equals 15 residues. The germline V gene has CDR1 SGHDT and CDR2 YYEEEE. V dropped 2 bases and J dropped 1 base, with 12 bases sitting between them.

This rearrangement joins TRBV15 to TRBJ1-5; D ambiguous. Germline V gene lookup returns CDR1 LNHNV and CDR2 YYDKDF (reference sequence). This CDR3 comprises 11 residues. V was clipped by 8 bases and J by 7 bases, with 9 bases between them. In DNA form, the CDR3 reads TGTGCCACCCCACTGAAACAGCCCCAGCATTTT. Its translation is CATPLKQPQHF.

The chain combines TRBV19 with TRBJ1-5; a possible D gene is TRBD1 (5 bases). Germline lookup yields CDR1 LNHDA and CDR2 SQIVND (reference sequence). The V and J ends lost 3 bases and 6 bases respectively, with 21 bases between them. This CDR3 comprises 17 residues. The CDR3 protein is CASSMVVTPNGGQPQHF. The CDR3 DNA follows: TGTGCCAGTAGTATGGTCGTCACACCCAACGGGGGTCAGCCCCAGCATTTT.

CDR3 amino acids: CASSATGINSPLHF. The CDR3 nucleotides are TGTGCCAGCAGTGCTACAGGGATTAATTCACCCCTCCACTTT. The J gene is TRBJ1-6, the V gene TRBV2, with TRBD1 as a possible D gene (6 bases). The V gene lost 4 bases and the J gene lost 6 bases, with 10 bases spanning the gap. Germline V gene lookup returns CDR1 SNHLY and CDR2 FYNNEI. This CDR3 spans 14 amino acids. Combining the CDR3 with reference TRBV2 and TRBJ1-6 gives the whole variable domain EPEVTQTPSHQVTQMGQEVILRCVPISNHLYFYWYRQILGQKVEFLVSFYNNEISEKSEIFDDQFSVERPDGSNFTLKIRSTKLEDSAMYFCASSATGINSPLHFGNGTRLTVT.

This CDR3 reads CASSDIHYGYTF. The CDR3 region has the DNA TGTGCCAGCAGTGACATACACTATGGCTACACCTTC. The V gene is TRBV28, the J gene TRBJ1-2; D is undetermined. Trimming cost V 5 bases and J 3 bases, with 7 bases left between them. Germline V gene sequence: CDR1 MDHEN, CDR2 SYDVKM. The CDR3 is made up of 12 amino acids.

This clone was detected only a few times. V is TRBV4-3 and J is TRBJ2-7, with 12 nucleotides matching TRBD2. The germline V gene has CDR1 LGHNA and CDR2 YSLEER. The CDR3 has 18 amino acids. V lost 0 bases, J lost 3 bases, and 9 bases stayed unmatched. The CDR3 DNA is TGCGCCAGCAGCCAAGAATTACTAGCGGGAGGTCTCGGCTACGAGCAGTACTTC. Protein: CASSQELLAGGLGYEQYF.

The chain joins TRBV3-1 (or the pseudogene TRBV3-2) to TRBJ1-1, with TRBD1 matching over 9 bases. Germline V gene sequence: CDR1 LGHDT, CDR2 YNNKEL (reference sequence). V lost 4 bases to trimming and J lost 4 bases; unmatched junction nucleotides: 10. CDR3 length equals 16 residues. The CDR3 DNA sequence: TGTGCCAGCAGCCCGACCGACAGGGGGTACGGCACTGAAGCTTTCTTT. This gives the protein CASSPTDRGYGTEAFF.

The chain is built from TRBV10-3 and TRBJ2-7, with 14 positions matching TRBD2. The germline gives CDR1 ENHRY, CDR2 SYGVKD. The CDR3 length is 16 residues. Trimming at V came to 8 bases and at J to 0 bases, leaving 6 bases not matched to a gene. CDR3 bases: TGTGCCATCGGAGGACTAGCGGGAGGAAGCTCCTACGAGCAGTACTTC. It specifies CAIGGLAGGSSYEQYF.

V and J are TRBV4-2 and TRBJ2-7; 9 bases are shared with TRBD2. Germline V gives CDR1 LGHNA, CDR2 YNFKEQ. Trimming cost V 4 bases and J 0 bases; bases outside gene matches: 4. The CDR3 extends over 15 amino acids. The CDR3 is CASSPPAGGSYEQYF. The CDR3 DNA follows: TGTGCCAGCAGCCCCCCAGCGGGAGGCTCCTACGAGCAGTACTTC.

The chain has TRBV7-9 and TRBJ1-5; 10 bases fit TRBD1. The CDR3 contains 14 residues. V lost 5 bases and J lost 6; bases outside the gene matches: 4. Looked up from germline, CDR1 is SEHNR and CDR2 is FQNEAQ (reference sequence). The CDR3 nucleotides are TGTGCCAGCAGCGGGACAGGGGTAAGTCAGCCCCAGCATTTT. It encodes CASSGTGVSQPQHF.